This entry concerns a single T cell receptor beta chain. The target antigen is unknown. The unexposed donors gave CD4+ T cells in about 2011-2018, prior to COVID-19. Isolation of CD4+ T cells took place after roughly nine days in culture. As cell numbers allowed, unexposed-donor CD4+ T cells faced SARS-CoV-2 S/N and four cold-coronavirus spikes. The source of the sample is a study of CD4 T cells in relation to SARS-CoV-2 and coronaviruses. On the study more broadly: TCR beta CDR3s were sequenced after approximately ten-day antigen culture of PBMCs. The negative reference was HIV-1 Nef peptide pool or peptide-free culture. Study results and limitations: Crossreactivity was assessed only for spike protein, not other viral proteins.

The V end was cut by 0 bases, the J end by 3 bases, with 13 bases between. The CDR3 contains 15 residues. Germline V gene data show CDR1 as SGHRS and CDR2 as YFSETQ. This table comes from immunoSEQ multiplex PCR, and its TCRdb copy is limited to in-frame clones, with some not included. The sample lists tens of thousands of clones, about 70% seen once, with roughly a sixth in the top ten. This chain joins TRBV5-1 and TRBJ2-7; D remains unclear. This clonotype was sampled from a human donor in good health. The specimen sequenced was CD4+ T cells from PBMCs, cultured in vitro. CDR3 sequence reads: CASSLDQAKIYEQYF. Written as DNA, the CDR3 is TGCGCCAGCAGCTTGGATCAGGCTAAGATCTACGAGCAGTACTTC.